This T cell receptor beta chain was sequenced for a study of T cells in localized non-small cell lung cancer. The data were produced by immunoSEQ multiplex PCR, yet TCRdb's version contains in-frame clones alone and is incomplete. Of 30,000 to 35,000 clones in the sample, 88% were seen once. The germline V and J ends were trimmed by 4 bases and 4 bases, with 23 bases remaining between them. The CDR3 is 17 residues long. CDR1 and CDR2 (germline): SGHNT, YYREEE (reference sequence). Study-wide results and limits: Clonality peaked in uninvolved adjacent lung rather than tumor.

Details on this clone: The antigen is unknown.

The rearrangement uses TRBV5-4 and TRBJ1-1, with D perhaps TRBD1 (5 bases). The TCR originated in a woman aged 35 to 70 with stage I lung adenocarcinoma. The sample here was peripheral blood, taken before any cancer treatment. In nucleotides, the CDR3 is TGTGCCAGCAGCATGTGGGAATCCAGGGTATTGGTCACTGAAGCTTTCTTT. Amino acids: CASSMWESRVLVTEAFF.